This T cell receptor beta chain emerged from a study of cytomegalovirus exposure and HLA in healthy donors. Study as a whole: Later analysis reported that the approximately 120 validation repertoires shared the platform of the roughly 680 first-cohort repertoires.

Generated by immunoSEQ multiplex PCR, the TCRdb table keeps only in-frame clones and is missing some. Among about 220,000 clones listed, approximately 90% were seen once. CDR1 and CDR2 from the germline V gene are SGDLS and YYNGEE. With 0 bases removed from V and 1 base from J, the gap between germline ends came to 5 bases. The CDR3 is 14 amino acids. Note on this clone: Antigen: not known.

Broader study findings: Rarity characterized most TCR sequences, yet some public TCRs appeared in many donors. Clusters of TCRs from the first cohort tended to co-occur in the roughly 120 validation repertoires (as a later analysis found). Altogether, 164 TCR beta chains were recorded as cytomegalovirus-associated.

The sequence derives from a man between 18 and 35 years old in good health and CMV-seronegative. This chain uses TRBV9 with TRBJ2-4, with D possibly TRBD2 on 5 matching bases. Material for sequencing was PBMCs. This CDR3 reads CASSVGGAKNIQYF. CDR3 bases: TGTGCCAGCAGCGTAGGAGGGGCCAAAAACATTCAGTACTTC.